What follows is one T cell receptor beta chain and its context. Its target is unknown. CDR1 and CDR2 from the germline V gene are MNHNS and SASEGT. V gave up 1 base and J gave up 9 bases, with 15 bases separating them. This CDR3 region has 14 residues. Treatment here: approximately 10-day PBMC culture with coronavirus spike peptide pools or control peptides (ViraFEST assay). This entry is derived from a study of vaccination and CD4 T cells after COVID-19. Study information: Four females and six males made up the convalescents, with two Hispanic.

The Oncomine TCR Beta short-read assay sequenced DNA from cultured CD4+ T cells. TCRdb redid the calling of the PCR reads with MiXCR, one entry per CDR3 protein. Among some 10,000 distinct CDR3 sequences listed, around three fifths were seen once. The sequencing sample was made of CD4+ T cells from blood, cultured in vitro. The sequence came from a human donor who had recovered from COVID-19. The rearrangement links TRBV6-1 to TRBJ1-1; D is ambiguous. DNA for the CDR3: TGTGCCAGCAGTGAAGTAGATAGGAGAGACCAAGCTTTCTTT. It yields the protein CASSEVDRRDQAFF.